The rows below give T cell receptor beta chains drawn from one sample of a study of cytomegalovirus exposure and HLA in healthy donors. This table comes from immunoSEQ multiplex PCR, and its TCRdb copy is limited to in-frame clones, with some not included. Of some 130,000 clones listed, about 83% are singletons. The sequenced material came from PBMCs. Receptors were obtained from a woman in her 30s in good health and CMV-seronegative. CDR3s include the opening cysteine and the closing phenylalanine or tryptophan. The D gene is left open where the match is weak.

d_call | cdr3_length | j_call | v_call | cdr3_nt | cdr3_aa
. | 14 | TRBJ1-2 | TRBV19 | TGTGCCAGTAGTATTTTTGGCGGGGCCTATGGCTACACCTTC | CASSIFGGAYGYTF
. | 14 | TRBJ2-7 | TRBV11-2 | TGTGCCAGCAGCTTAGATTGGAGTGGCCACGAGCAGTACTTC | CASSLDWSGHEQYF
TRBD1 | 11 | TRBJ2-7 | TRBV28 | TGTGCCAGCAGTGGGAACCGGGACAGTAACTTC | CASSGNRDSNF
. | 14 | TRBJ1-3 | TRBV6-5 | TGTGCGGGTCGGGGAGGGAACTCTGGAAACACCATATATTTT | CAGRGGNSGNTIYF
. | 14 | TRBJ2-7 | TRBV7-2 | TGTGCCAGCAGCCCCCCTATACGGGTCTACGAGCAGTACTTC | CASSPPIRVYEQYF
. | 14 | TRBJ1-5 | TRBV6-5 | TGTGCCAGCAGTTATTGGGAGGGCAGTCAGCCCCAGCATTTT | CASSYWEGSQPQHF
. | 15 | TRBJ1-5 | TRBV6-1 | TGTGCCAGCAGACTCTGGGGACAAGGTAATCAGCCCCAGCATTTT | CASRLWGQGNQPQHF
TRBD2 | 15 | TRBJ2-7 | TRBV5-1 | TGCGCCAGCAGCCCACCGGGACTAGCTCTCTACGAGCAGTACTTC | CASSPPGLALYEQYF
TRBD2 | 14 | TRBJ2-3 | TRBV29-1 | TGCAGCGCAGACGCGGGGGGCGACACAGATACGCAGTATTTT | CSADAGGDTDTQYF
. | 13 | TRBJ1-2 | TRBV9 | TGTGCCAGCAGCGTAGACAGTTATCGGGGCTACACCTTC | CASSVDSYRGYTF
. | 14 | TRBJ1-1 | TRBV6-1 | TGTGCCAGCAGTCGCAGGGGAGGGGACACTGAAGCTTTCTTT | CASSRRGGDTEAFF